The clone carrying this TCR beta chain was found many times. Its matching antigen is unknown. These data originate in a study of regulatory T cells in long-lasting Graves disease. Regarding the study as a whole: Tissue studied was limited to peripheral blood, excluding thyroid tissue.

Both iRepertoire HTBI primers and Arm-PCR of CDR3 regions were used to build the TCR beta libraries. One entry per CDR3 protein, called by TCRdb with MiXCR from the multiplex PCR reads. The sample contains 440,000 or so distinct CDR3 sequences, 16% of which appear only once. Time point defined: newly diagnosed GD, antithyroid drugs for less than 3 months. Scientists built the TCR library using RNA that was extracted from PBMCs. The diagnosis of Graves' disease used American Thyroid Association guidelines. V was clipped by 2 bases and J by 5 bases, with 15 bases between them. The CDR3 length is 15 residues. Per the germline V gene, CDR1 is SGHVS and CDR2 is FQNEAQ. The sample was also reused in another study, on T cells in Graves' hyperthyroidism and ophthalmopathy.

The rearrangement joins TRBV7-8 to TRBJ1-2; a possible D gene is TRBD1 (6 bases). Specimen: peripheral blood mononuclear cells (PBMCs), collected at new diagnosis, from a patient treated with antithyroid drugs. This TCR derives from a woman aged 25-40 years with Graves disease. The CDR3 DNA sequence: TGTGCCAGCAGCTTATCCGGGGGCGGTGGATATGGCTACACCTTC. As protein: CASSLSGGGGYGYTF.